A single sample is the source of the 24 T cell receptor beta chains below, sequenced in a study of CD8+ T cells in alopecia areata. Reverse transcribed after extraction, RNA yielded cDNA as the sequencing template. Profiled with immunoSEQ multiplex PCR; TCRdb holds only in-frame clones, not every one. The table lists more than 110,000 clones, around 60% of them singletons, with about 6.8% in the top ten. The input for sequencing was CD4+ T cells sorted from blood, taken at week 0. These receptor sequences come from a human donor with alopecia areata.

The rearrangement links TRBV4-3 to TRBJ2-1, with TRBD2 matching 12 bases. V was clipped by 0 bases and J by 6 bases; unmatched bases: 6. CDR1 and CDR2 from the germline V gene are LGHNA and YSLEER. The CDR3 length is 17 residues. The CDR3 region has the DNA TGCGCCAGCAGCCAAGAAGGCCTAGCGGGGGGGCGCAATGAGCAGTTCTTC. Residues: CASSQEGLAGGRNEQFF.

This sequence joins TRBV11-2 and TRBJ1-1, with D hard to call. The ends were cut back, 3 bases at V and 4 bases at J, with 9 bases in the middle. Germline CDR1 reads SGHAT; CDR2 reads FQNNGV. CDR3 length: 13 amino acids. CDR3 nucleotides: TGTGCCAGCAGCTTTACAGAGAGCACTGAAGCTTTCTTT. Its protein product is CASSFTESTEAFF.

This chain connects TRBV9 to TRBJ2-5, with D possibly being TRBD1 or TRBD2 (6 bases each). The V gene's germline CDR1 is SGDLS and CDR2 YYNGEE. V was cut by 3 bases and J by 5 bases, with 11 bases left in between. This CDR3 has 13 residues. The CDR3 sequence: CASSDTGRETQYF. CDR3 nucleotide sequence: TGTGCCAGCAGCGATACAGGGAGGGAGACCCAGTACTTC.

This chain uses TRBV30 with TRBJ1-1; D unclear. This CDR3 has 15 amino acids. Trimming cost V 1 base and J 8 bases, with 20 bases left between them. The germline CDR1 and CDR2 sequences are GTSNPN and SVGIG (reference sequence). The CDR3 here is CAWSALAAAAGEAFF. The DNA for the CDR3 is TGTGCCTGGAGTGCCTTGGCAGCGGCGGCCGGAGAAGCTTTCTTT.

This chain joins TRBV10-3 and TRBJ1-5; D is undetermined. Trimming took 2 bases from V and 3 from J, leaving 2 bases between them. This CDR3 has 12 residues. Germline loops: CDR1 ENHRY, CDR2 SYGVKD. The CDR3 region is CAISENNQPQHF. CDR3 DNA sequence: TGTGCCATCAGTGAGAACAATCAGCCCCAGCATTTT.

This rearrangement joins TRBV29-1 to TRBJ2-2, with 7 bases identical to TRBD1. CDR3 length: 13 residues. V gave up 1 base and J gave up 6 bases; unmatched junction bases: 2. Per the germline V gene, CDR1 is SQVTM and CDR2 is ANQGSEA. The CDR3 spells CSVEGTGAGELFF. In DNA form, the CDR3 reads TGCAGCGTTGAAGGGACAGGTGCCGGGGAGCTGTTTTTT.

The chain couples TRBV7-2 to TRBJ2-5; 7 bases line up with TRBD1. The J call may be faulty, since TRBJ2-7 better matches the DNA end. The CDR3 has 12 residues. Germline-derived CDR1 and CDR2 are SGHTA and FQGNSA. CDR3: CASSTGAYEQYF. CDR3 DNA: TGTGCCAGCAGCACAGGGGCCTACGAGCAGTACTTC.

The chain is built from TRBV4-2 and TRBJ2-3; 9 bases match TRBD2. V lost 6 bases, J lost 0 bases, and 4 bases stayed unmatched. Germline V CDR1 and CDR2: LGHNA, YNFKEQ. The CDR3 runs 15 residues. The CDR3 coding sequence is TGTGCCAGCAGGTACGGACTAGCGAGCACAGATACGCAGTATTTT. It yields the protein CASRYGLASTDTQYF.

The chain joins TRBV5-6 to TRBJ2-7; TRBD2 aligns across 11 bases. Trimming cost V 4 bases and J 4 bases; bases outside gene matches: 7. Per the germline V gene, CDR1 is SGHDT and CDR2 is YYEEEE. This CDR3 comprises 15 residues. CDR3 sequence (DNA): TGTGCCAGCAGCCTGCGTGGGACTAGCGGTTACGAGCAGTACTTC. Translation: CASSLRGTSGYEQYF.

This clone was observed a few times. The chain has TRBV28 and TRBJ1-4; 11 bases match TRBD1. V lost 4 bases, J lost 7 bases, and 5 bases stayed unmatched. This CDR3 is built from 15 residues. CDR1 is MDHEN, CDR2 SYDVKM, per germline. CDR3 DNA: TGTGCCAGCAGTTCGTCCGGGACAGGGGGTGAAAAACTGTTTTTT. It yields the protein CASSSSGTGGEKLFF.

A remark on this clone: Germline and junction disagree at one end, which may indicate a read error. Other nucleotide sequences in the sample specify the same CDR3. The chain has TRBV30 and TRBJ1-6, with 8 positions matching TRBD1. This CDR3 region has 14 residues. Germline CDR1 reads GTSNPN; CDR2 reads SVGIG (reference sequence). The DNA for the CDR3 is TGTGCCTGGAGGGTCCGGGACAGGAATTCGCCCCTCCACTTT. This sequence encodes CAWRVRDRNSPLHF.

The rearrangement joins TRBV25-1 to TRBJ2-3; D is ambiguous. The V end lost 1 base, the J end lost 5 bases, and 13 bases lay between the germline ends. Germline-derived CDR1 and CDR2 are MGHDK and SYGVNS. The CDR3 runs 15 residues. CDR3 sequence: CASSEWTKEKDTQYF. For the CDR3, the DNA is TGTGCCAGCAGTGAATGGACGAAGGAAAAAGATACGCAGTATTTT.

The chain has TRBV18 and TRBJ2-5; D is ambiguous. Between the trimmed V and J ends, which lost 2 bases and 2 bases, there was a span of 6 bases. The CDR3 contains 13 residues. Germline CDR1 KGHSH, CDR2 LQKENI. The CDR3 nucleotides read TGTGCCAGCTCACCAGCATTACAAGAGACCCAGTACTTC. Its translation: CASSPALQETQYF.

This sequence joins TRBV5-4 and TRBJ1-1, with 7 nucleotides matching TRBD1. The V segment lost 3 bases and the J segment 11 bases; nucleotides outside the gene matches: 7. Germline V CDR1 and CDR2: SGHNT, YYREEE (reference sequence). CDR3 size: 12 residues. The CDR3 DNA reads TGTGCCAGCAGCTGGGGACAGAGGGACGCTTTCTTT. Its translation is CASSWGQRDAFF.

This clone was recorded a few times. Other DNA sequences in this sample translate to the same CDR3. This chain joins TRBV7-2 and TRBJ2-5, with D uncertain. The CDR3 length is 12 residues. V was clipped by 4 bases and J by 4 bases, with 7 bases between them. Looked up from germline, CDR1 is SGHTA and CDR2 is FQGNSA. Written as DNA, the CDR3 is TGTGCCAGCAGCTCTTCGTTAGAGACCCAGTACTTC. Amino acids: CASSSSLETQYF.

The chain recombines TRBV29-1 with TRBJ2-1, with a possible D match to TRBD2 (5 bases). V lost 3 bases to trimming and J lost 7 bases, with 22 bases between them. In germline, CDR1 is SQVTM, CDR2 ANQGSEA. The CDR3 has 16 residues. The CDR3 sequence: CSVEHPRRTRLNEQFF. The DNA for the CDR3 is TGCAGCGTTGAGCACCCGAGGAGGACCCGTTTGAATGAGCAGTTCTTC.

This chain joins TRBV30 and TRBJ1-6, with a possible D match to TRBD1 (5 bases). The V and J ends lost 3 bases and 7 bases respectively, with 10 bases between them. The CDR3 sequence is 13 residues long. Germline V lookup: CDR1 GTSNPN, CDR2 SVGIG (reference sequence). The CDR3 DNA reads TGTGCCTGGAGGTGGGGGTCGAATTCACCCCTCCACTTT. It is translated as CAWRWGSNSPLHF.

The table lists this clone with a count of one. This specimen includes other DNA sequences encoding the same CDR3. The CDR3: CASSLVTEETQYF. The CDR3 nucleotides read TGTGCCAGCAGCTTGGTGACTGAAGAGACCCAGTACTTC. V and J are TRBV5-4 and TRBJ2-5; D call uncertain. Between the trimmed V and J ends, which lost 0 bases and 3 bases, there was a span of 6 bases. Germline V CDR1 and CDR2: SGHNT, YYREEE (reference sequence). The CDR3 has 13 amino acids.

The rearrangement joins TRBV30 to TRBJ1-4; D perhaps matches TRBD1 (6 bases). CDR1 is GTSNPN, CDR2 SVGIG, per germline (reference sequence). There are 14 residues in the CDR3. V lost 2 bases to trimming and J lost 8 bases, with 15 bases between them. The CDR3 protein is CAWSLRGSREKLFF. CDR3 bases: TGTGCCTGGAGTCTCAGGGGATCTCGGGAAAAACTGTTTTTT.

This clone was observed once. The chain uses TRBV30 and TRBJ2-7; perhaps TRBD1 as D (6 bases). Trimming stripped 4 bases from V and 2 bases from J, with 12 bases between. Germline V gene sequence: CDR1 GTSNPN, CDR2 SVGIG (reference sequence). This CDR3 region has 13 residues. Written as DNA, the CDR3 is TGTGCCTGGAATATGGGGGCCGCCTACGAGCAGTACTTC. This codes for CAWNMGAAYEQYF.

This clone was counted a few times. V gene TRBV4-1 combines with J gene TRBJ1-3; the D is unclear. The CDR3 runs to 15 residues. Looked up from germline, CDR1 is MGHRA and CDR2 is YSYEKL. Trimming removed 4 bases from V and 3 bases from J, with 13 bases in between. The CDR3 DNA sequence: TGCGCCAGCAGCCCCGGAACAGTCCTTGGAAACACCATATATTTT. Translation: CASSPGTVLGNTIYF.

The chain has TRBV5-1 and TRBJ2-1; D is possibly TRBD1 or TRBD2 (5 bases each). Trimming shortened V by 3 bases and J by 7 bases, and 14 bases separated the two germline ends. Germline CDR1 and CDR2: SGHRS and YFSETQ. This CDR3 is built from 14 residues. The CDR3: CASSWGRWGNEQFF. CDR3 nucleotides: TGCGCCAGCAGCTGGGGCCGATGGGGGAATGAGCAGTTCTTC.

The chain carries TRBV7-2 and TRBJ2-5; 10 bases are shared with TRBD2. V gave up 0 bases and J gave up 5 bases; unmatched junction bases: 3. Germline CDR1 is SGHTA and CDR2 is FQGNSA. This CDR3 has 15 amino acids. The CDR3 DNA sequence: TGTGCCAGCAGCTTAGCACTAGCGGGGATGGAGACCCAGTACTTC. Amino acid sequence: CASSLALAGMETQYF.

This clone was recorded a few times. The same CDR3 is also encoded by other DNA sequences in this sample. The rearrangement joins TRBV7-9 to TRBJ1-1; D uncertain. Germline V CDR1 and CDR2: SEHNR, FQNEAQ (reference sequence). Trimming stripped 7 bases from V and 7 bases from J, with 10 bases between. The CDR3 totals 11 residues. DNA for the CDR3: TGTGCCAGCACTTCCGGGCTTGAAGCTTTCTTT. It yields the protein CASTSGLEAFF.